These 8 T cell receptor beta chains were all obtained from the same sample, sequenced in a study of cytomegalovirus exposure and HLA in healthy donors. The PCR employed 60 Vbeta primers together with 13 Jbeta primers. Assay: immunoSEQ multiplex PCR; the TCRdb copy retains only in-frame clones and omits some. The data show 65,000 to 75,000 clones, 74% seen once. The sequenced material came from PBMCs. These TCRs come from a woman aged 55-70 years in good health and CMV-seropositive.

The chain recombines TRBV7-4 with TRBJ2-1; 9 nucleotides agree with TRBD1. Looked up from germline, CDR1 is SGHVT and CDR2 is SQSDAQ. V lost 1 base and J lost 2; bases outside the gene matches: 3. The CDR3 runs to 16 residues. The CDR3: CASSLGRDRAYNEQFF. CDR3 nucleotide sequence: TGTGCCAGCAGCTTAGGGCGGGACAGGGCCTACAATGAGCAGTTCTTC.

The rearrangement uses TRBV5-4 and TRBJ2-3, with TRBD2 identical over 12 bases. Germline V gene data show CDR1 as SGHNT and CDR2 as YYREEE (reference sequence). The J segment lost 1 base and the V segment lost 3 bases, leaving 3 bases of the junction unmatched. The CDR3 loop spans 16 amino acids. This CDR3 is CASSSRTSGGTDTQYF. DNA for the CDR3: TGTGCCAGCAGCTCCCGGACTAGCGGGGGCACAGATACGCAGTATTTT.

V and J are TRBV11-2 and TRBJ2-7; tentative D call: TRBD1 (5 bases). Between the trimmed V and J ends, which lost 4 bases and 4 bases, there was a span of 14 bases. Germline V gene lookup returns CDR1 SGHAT and CDR2 FQNNGV. The CDR3 sequence is 14 residues long. The CDR3 nucleotides read TGTGCCAGCAGCTCGTTGGGTGACAGATACGAGCAGTACTTC. Residues: CASSSLGDRYEQYF.

The chain has TRBV2 and TRBJ2-1; possibly TRBD1 for D (6 bases). The CDR3 contains 11 residues. The germline gives CDR1 SNHLY, CDR2 FYNNEI. Trimming left V 5 bases short and J 11 bases short, with 10 bases between. This CDR3 is CASSTDRKQFF. As DNA, the CDR3 is TGTGCCAGCAGTACCGACAGGAAGCAGTTCTTC.

This clone was found once. The chain uses TRBV6-5 and TRBJ2-7; 10 nucleotides match TRBD2. The trim removed 4 bases at V and 4 bases at J, leaving 10 bases unmatched. The CDR3 has 16 residues. Per the germline V gene, CDR1 is MNHEY and CDR2 is SVGAGI. This CDR3 is CASSSSGRALRYEQYF. The CDR3 coding sequence is TGTGCCAGCAGTTCCAGCGGGAGGGCCCTTAGGTACGAGCAGTACTTC.

In this sample, this clone turned up once. J is TRBJ2-2 and V is TRBV19; 7 nucleotides agree with TRBD2. CDR3 length: 15 residues. Germline trimming cut 7 bases from V and 4 bases from J; bases unmatched to any gene: 9. In germline, CDR1 is LNHDA, CDR2 SQIVND (reference sequence). The CDR3 spells CASTQAGAVTGELFF. Here the CDR3 DNA reads TGTGCCAGTACTCAGGCGGGAGCGGTCACCGGGGAGCTGTTTTTT.

This clone was counted only a few times. This sequence joins TRBV5-6 and TRBJ2-7; D possibly corresponds to TRBD2 (6 bases). V was cut by 4 bases and J by 3 bases, with 14 bases left in between. This CDR3 comprises 14 residues. Per the germline V gene, CDR1 is SGHDT and CDR2 is YYEEEE. For the CDR3, the DNA is TGTGCCAGCAGCCCTGGGACTGCTTTCTACGAGCAGTACTTC. Translated, it gives CASSPGTAFYEQYF. The full variable domain, completed using reference TRBV5-6 and TRBJ2-7, is DAGVTQSPTHLIKTRGQQVTLRCSPKSGHDTVSWYQQALGQGPQFIFQYYEEEERQRGNFPDRFSGHQFPNYSSELNVNALLLGDSALYLCASSPGTAFYEQYFGPGTRLTVT.

The sample holds a few counts of this clone. This chain joins TRBV6-6 and TRBJ1-1; 7 bases match TRBD1. Germline values: CDR1 MNHNY, CDR2 SVGAGI (reference sequence). The CDR3 runs to 14 residues. Trimming at V came to 7 bases and at J to 0 bases, leaving 5 bases not matched to a gene. The CDR3 here is CASTKGAMNTEAFF. The CDR3 nucleotides read TGTGCCAGCACCAAGGGGGCGATGAACACTGAAGCTTTCTTT.